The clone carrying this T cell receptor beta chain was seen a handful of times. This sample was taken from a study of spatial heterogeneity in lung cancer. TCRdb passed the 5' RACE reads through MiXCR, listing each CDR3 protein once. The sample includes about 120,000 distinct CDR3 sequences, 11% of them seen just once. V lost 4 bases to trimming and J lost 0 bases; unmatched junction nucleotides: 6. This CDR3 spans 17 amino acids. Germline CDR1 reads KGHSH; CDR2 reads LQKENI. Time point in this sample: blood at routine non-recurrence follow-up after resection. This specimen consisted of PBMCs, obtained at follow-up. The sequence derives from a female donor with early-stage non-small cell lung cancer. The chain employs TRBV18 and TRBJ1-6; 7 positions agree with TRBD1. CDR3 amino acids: CASSHGDRNSYNSPLHF. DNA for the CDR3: TGTGCCAGCTCACACGGGGACAGAAACTCCTATAATTCACCCCTCCACTTT.